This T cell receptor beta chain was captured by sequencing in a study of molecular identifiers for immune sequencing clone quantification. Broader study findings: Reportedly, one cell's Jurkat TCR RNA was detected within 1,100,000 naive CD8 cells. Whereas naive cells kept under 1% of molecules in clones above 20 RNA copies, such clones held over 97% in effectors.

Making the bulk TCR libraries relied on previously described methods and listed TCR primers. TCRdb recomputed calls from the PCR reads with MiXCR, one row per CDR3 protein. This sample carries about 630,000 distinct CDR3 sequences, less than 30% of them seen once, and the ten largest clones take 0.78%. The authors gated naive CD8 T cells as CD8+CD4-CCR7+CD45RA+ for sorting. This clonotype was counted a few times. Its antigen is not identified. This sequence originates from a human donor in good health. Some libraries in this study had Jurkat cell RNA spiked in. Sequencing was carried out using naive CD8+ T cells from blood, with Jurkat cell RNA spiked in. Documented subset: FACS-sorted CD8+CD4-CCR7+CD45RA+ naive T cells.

CDR3 in DNA: TGCGCCAGCAGCCAACCCGGGTCAGGGGACTACGTGGAGCAGTACTTC. Translation gives CASSQPGSGDYVEQYF. The chain recombines TRBV4-1 with TRBJ2-7, with D possibly TRBD2 on 7 matching bases. V was shortened by 2 bases and J by 7 bases, with 21 bases between the two germline ends. Germline loops: CDR1 MGHRA, CDR2 YSYEKL. The CDR3 totals 16 residues.